The 27 T cell receptor beta chains reported below all come from one sample, sequenced in a study of T cells and Merkel cell carcinoma outcomes. Method: immunoSEQ multiplex PCR; TCRdb's copy keeps in-frame clones and lacks some. Here the sample spans thousands of clones, almost 95% being singletons. The sample comprised tumor tissue from Merkel cell carcinoma. The receptors here all came from a human donor with Merkel cell carcinoma.

This clone was picked up a small number of times. V is TRBV5-5 and J is TRBJ1-1, with a weak D call TRBD1 (5 bases). CDR3 length equals 13 residues. Germline CDR1 reads SGHKS; CDR2 reads YYEKEE (reference sequence). V was shortened by 4 bases and J by 1 base, with 8 bases between the two germline ends. CDR3 nucleotide sequence: TGTGCCAGCAGCAGGGGACCGAACACTGAAGCTTTCTTT. It translates to CASSRGPNTEAFF. Supplemented by reference TRBV5-5 and TRBJ1-1, the full variable domain reads DAGVTQSPTHLIKTRGQQVTLRCSPISGHKSVSWYQQVLGQGPQFIFQYYEKEERGRGNFPDRFSARQFPNYSSELNVNALLLGDSALYLCASSRGPNTEAFFGQGTRLTVV.

The rearrangement uses TRBV7-2 and TRBJ2-3, with D possibly matching TRBD2 (6 bases). Germline CDR1 and CDR2: SGHTA and FQGNSA. CDR3 length: 15 amino acids. V shed 3 bases and J shed 2 bases, with 12 bases lying between them. The CDR3 region is CASSFIRGITDTQYF. The CDR3 DNA sequence: TGTGCCAGCAGCTTTATACGGGGGATCACAGATACGCAGTATTTT.

This clone was counted only a few times. The chain couples TRBV19 to TRBJ1-1; TRBD1 is a possible D gene (6 bases). This CDR3 has 14 residues. Germline CDR1 reads LNHDA; CDR2 reads SQIVND (reference sequence). The ends were cut back, 5 bases at V and 4 bases at J, with 14 bases in the middle. The CDR3 sequence: CASSLQGYGTEAFF. The CDR3 region has the DNA TGTGCCAGTAGTCTACAGGGCTACGGCACTGAAGCTTTCTTT.

The genes are TRBV10-3 and TRBJ1-4; TRBD1 is a possible D gene (6 bases). The germline V gene has CDR1 ENHRY and CDR2 SYGVKD. V was shortened by 2 bases and J by 3 bases, with 7 bases between the two germline ends. This CDR3 is built from 14 residues. The CDR3 DNA sequence: TGTGCCATCAGTGAGAGGGGGGCTAATGAAAAACTGTTTTTT. Translating it yields CAISERGANEKLFF.

The chain employs TRBV5-6 and TRBJ1-2; TRBD1 matches at 9 bases. Germline V gene data show CDR1 as SGHDT and CDR2 as YYEEEE. This CDR3 has 16 amino acids. V gave up 3 bases and J gave up 3 bases; unmatched junction bases: 9. CDR3 amino acids: CASSYGTGYSDYGYTF. For the CDR3, the DNA is TGTGCCAGCAGCTACGGGACAGGGTATTCCGACTATGGCTACACCTTC.

The gene calls are TRBV10-3 and TRBJ2-3; 7 nucleotides agree with TRBD2. The CDR3 is 13 residues long. Trimming removed 10 bases from V and 5 bases from J; junction bases left unmatched: 9. Germline V gene lookup returns CDR1 ENHRY and CDR2 SYGVKD. CDR3 bases: TGTGCCACTAGCGCGGGGGAAATAGATACGCAGTATTTT. Encoded protein: CATSAGEIDTQYF.

J is TRBJ2-7 and V is TRBV29-1, with 8 nucleotides matching TRBD1. V lost 7 bases to trimming and J lost 7 bases; unmatched junction nucleotides: 12. This CDR3 has 13 amino acids. Germline V gives CDR1 SQVTM, CDR2 ANQGSEA. CDR3 protein: CSALGPDRGEQYF. In DNA, the CDR3 is TGCAGCGCCCTGGGGCCCGACAGGGGTGAGCAGTACTTC.

The chain couples TRBV14 to TRBJ1-2, with D possibly being TRBD1 (5 bases). The germline gives CDR1 SGHDN, CDR2 FVKESK. The V and J ends lost 6 bases and 4 bases respectively, with 15 bases between them. The CDR3 has 14 amino acids. CDR3 sequence: CASSHRRNSYGYTF. The CDR3 DNA is TGTGCCAGCAGTCACAGGAGAAACTCCTATGGCTACACCTTC.

V usage is TRBV29-1 and J usage is TRBJ1-2; maybe TRBD1 (6 bases). The V gene lost 8 bases and the J gene lost 4 bases, with 14 bases spanning the gap. The CDR3 sequence is 12 residues long. CDR1 is SQVTM and CDR2 is ANQGSEA in the germline V gene. CDR3 in DNA: TGCAGCTGTAACAGGGAAAGCTATGGCTACACCTTC. It yields the protein CSCNRESYGYTF. Combining the CDR3 with reference TRBV29-1 and TRBJ1-2 gives the whole variable domain SAVISQKPSRDICQRGTSLTIQCQVDSQVTMMFWYRQQPGQSLTLIATANQGSEATYESGFVIDKFPISRPNLTFSTLTVSNMSPEDSSIYLCSCNRESYGYTFGSGTRLTVV.

V and J are TRBV27 and TRBJ2-1; possible D gene TRBD1, 5 bases. V lost 7 bases, J lost 3 bases, and 13 bases lay in between. Germline assignment: CDR1 MNHEY and CDR2 SMNVEV (reference sequence). CDR3 size: 14 residues. CDR3 nucleotides: TGTGCCAGCAAGGTTGAACAGGTCTACAATGAGCAGTTCTTC. Its translation: CASKVEQVYNEQFF.

The rearrangement joins TRBV10-3 to TRBJ1-2, with D possibly being TRBD1 (5 bases). In germline, CDR1 is ENHRY, CDR2 SYGVKD. V was trimmed by 7 bases and J by 5 bases, leaving 17 bases between them. This CDR3 region has 14 residues. Here the CDR3 DNA reads TGTGCCATCACCGACTCACAGGCGGGGTATGGCTACACCTTC. It specifies CAITDSQAGYGYTF.

The genes are TRBV7-9 and TRBJ2-7; D gene ambiguous. Germline V gene data show CDR1 as SEHNR and CDR2 as FQNEAQ (reference sequence). The V gene lost 3 bases and the J gene lost 5 bases, with 11 bases spanning the gap. The CDR3 length is 13 residues. The CDR3 region is CASSLIEPHEQYF. The DNA for the CDR3 is TGTGCCAGCAGCTTGATCGAGCCCCACGAGCAGTACTTC.

This chain joins TRBV6-1 and TRBJ1-5; a weak D match, TRBD1 (6 bases). Trimming removed 4 bases at V and 2 bases at J, with 12 bases between. CDR1 MNHNS and CDR2 SASEGT come from the germline V gene. The CDR3 has 15 amino acids. For the CDR3, the DNA is TGTGCCAGCAGTGGAGGGGGAAACGGCAATCAGCCCCAGCATTTT. Its protein is CASSGGGNGNQPQHF.

This sequence joins TRBV6-6 and TRBJ2-1; the D call may be TRBD1 or TRBD2 (5 bases each). V shed 6 bases and J shed 7 bases, with 16 bases lying between them. CDR3 length: 14 amino acids. Germline V gene lookup returns CDR1 MNHNY and CDR2 SVGAGI (reference sequence). Written as DNA, the CDR3 is TGTGCCAGCAGCCCAGGGAGAATTCGGAATGAGCAGTTCTTC. This encodes CASSPGRIRNEQFF.

The rearrangement links TRBV4-2 to TRBJ2-3; D ambiguous. Trimming pared 1 base from V and 6 bases from J, leaving 14 bases between. The CDR3 length is 15 residues. The germline V gene has CDR1 LGHNA and CDR2 YNFKEQ. This chain's CDR3 is CASSQGHHTGDTQYF. In DNA, the CDR3 is TGTGCCAGCAGCCAAGGCCACCATACTGGGGATACGCAGTATTTT.

The gene calls are TRBV7-2 and TRBJ1-5; no clear D gene. The CDR3 extends over 15 amino acids. Germline-derived CDR1 and CDR2 are SGHTA and FQGNSA. V lost 1 base and J lost 2, with 9 bases in between. The CDR3 protein is CASSLESWGNQPQHF. The CDR3 nucleotides are TGTGCCAGCAGCTTAGAATCTTGGGGCAATCAGCCCCAGCATTTT.

The chain is built from TRBV14 and TRBJ2-5; D possibly matches TRBD1 or TRBD2 (5 bases each). CDR1 SGHDN and CDR2 FVKESK come from the germline V gene. The length of the CDR3 is 14 residues. The V end was cut by 4 bases, the J end by 4 bases, with 13 bases between. CDR3 region: CASSPGTWAETQYF. In nucleotides, the CDR3 is TGTGCCAGCAGCCCCGGGACCTGGGCAGAGACCCAGTACTTC.

The chain has TRBV28 and TRBJ2-3; weak D call: TRBD2 (5 bases). Trimming pared 11 bases from V and 2 bases from J, leaving 14 bases between. The CDR3 contains 13 residues. Germline V lookup: CDR1 MDHEN, CDR2 SYDVKM. The CDR3 sequence: CAASQSYTDTQYF. CDR3 DNA sequence: TGTGCCGCTAGCCAGTCCTACACAGATACGCAGTATTTT.

This chain joins TRBV29-1 and TRBJ2-1, with 7 bases fitting TRBD1. There are 14 residues in the CDR3. Germline CDR1 and CDR2: SQVTM and ANQGSEA. V lost 7 bases and J lost 6; bases outside the gene matches: 12. The CDR3 spells CSGRQGGEANEQFF. The CDR3 coding sequence is TGCAGCGGCCGACAGGGTGGGGAAGCCAATGAGCAGTTCTTC.

The chain is built from TRBV4-1 and TRBJ1-2; D is perhaps TRBD1 (5 bases). CDR1 MGHRA and CDR2 YSYEKL come from the germline V gene. Trimming left V 3 bases short and J 11 bases short, with 13 bases between. This CDR3 spans 12 amino acids. The CDR3: CASSQGGLQYTF. CDR3 nucleotides: TGCGCCAGCAGCCAGGGGGGACTGCAGTACACCTTC.

The rearrangement joins TRBV7-2 to TRBJ1-5; a possible D gene is TRBD1 (5 bases). There are 14 residues in the CDR3. Germline CDR1 is SGHTA and CDR2 is FQGNSA. V lost 4 bases to trimming and J lost 0 bases, with 7 bases between them. The CDR3 coding sequence is TGTGCCAGCAGCTCGGGACGTAGCAATCAGCCCCAGCATTTT. As protein: CASSSGRSNQPQHF.

V usage is TRBV29-1 and J usage is TRBJ2-2, with D tentatively TRBD2 (7 bases). Trimming left V 3 bases short and J 3 bases short, with 17 bases between. The CDR3 spans 16 residues. Germline CDR1 SQVTM, CDR2 ANQGSEA. The CDR3 is CSVEIQGGRDTGELFF. The CDR3 DNA is TGCAGCGTTGAGATACAGGGAGGGAGGGACACCGGGGAGCTGTTTTTT.

The rearrangement links TRBV7-9 to TRBJ2-7, with 12 bases that match TRBD1. The J segment lost 6 bases and the V segment lost 5 bases, leaving 5 bases of the junction unmatched. The CDR3 covers 14 residues. Germline lookup yields CDR1 SEHNR and CDR2 FQNEAQ (reference sequence). CDR3 residues: CASSPGTGGREQYF. Here the CDR3 DNA reads TGTGCCAGCAGCCCCGGGACAGGGGGCCGCGAGCAGTACTTC.

The chain is built from TRBV25-1 and TRBJ1-2; D remains ambiguous. The length of the CDR3 is 14 residues. The germline CDR1 and CDR2 sequences are MGHDK and SYGVNS. Trimming stripped 3 bases from V and 4 bases from J, with 12 bases between. The CDR3 sequence is CASSDPALLYGYTF. In DNA, the CDR3 is TGTGCCAGCAGTGACCCGGCCTTGCTCTATGGCTACACCTTC.

The chain joins TRBV4-3 to TRBJ2-7; possibly TRBD1 or TRBD2 for D (5 bases each). CDR1 and CDR2 (germline): LGHNA, YSLEER. The V gene lost 0 bases and the J gene lost 2 bases, with 20 bases spanning the gap. The CDR3 loop spans 18 amino acids. The CDR3, as DNA: TGCGCCAGCAGCCAAGATTATTCCCCCGGGACGGGAACCTACGAGCAGTACTTC. It is translated as CASSQDYSPGTGTYEQYF.

CDR3 bases: TGTGCCAGTAGTCCATCGACAGGGGGGAACACTGAAGCTTTCTTT. It specifies CASSPSTGGNTEAFF. V gene TRBV19 combines with J gene TRBJ1-1, with TRBD1 identical over 9 bases. Germline V lookup: CDR1 LNHDA, CDR2 SQIVND (reference sequence). The trim removed 5 bases at V and 1 base at J, leaving 5 bases unmatched. This CDR3 spans 15 amino acids.

V usage is TRBV6-5 and J usage is TRBJ1-2; tentative D call: TRBD1 (5 bases). Germline values: CDR1 MNHEY, CDR2 SVGAGI. The CDR3 covers 14 residues. V was shortened by 7 bases and J by 1 base, with 13 bases between the two germline ends. The CDR3 nucleotides read TGTGCCAGCATCTCGAGGGGAAGTAACTATGGCTACACCTTC. It yields the protein CASISRGSNYGYTF.